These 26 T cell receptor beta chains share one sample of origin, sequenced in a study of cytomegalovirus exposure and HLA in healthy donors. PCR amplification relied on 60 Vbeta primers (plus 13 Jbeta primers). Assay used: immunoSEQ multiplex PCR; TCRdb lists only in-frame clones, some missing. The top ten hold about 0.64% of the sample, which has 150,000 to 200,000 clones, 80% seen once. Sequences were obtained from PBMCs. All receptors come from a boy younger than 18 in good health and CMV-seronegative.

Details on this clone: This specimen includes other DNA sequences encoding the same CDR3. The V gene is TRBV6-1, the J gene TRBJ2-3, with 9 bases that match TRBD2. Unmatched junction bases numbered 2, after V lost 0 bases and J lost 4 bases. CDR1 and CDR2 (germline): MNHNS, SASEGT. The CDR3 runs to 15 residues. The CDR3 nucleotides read TGTGCCAGCAGTGAAGCGGCGGGAGGGCCAGATACGCAGTATTTT. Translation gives CASSEAAGGPDTQYF.

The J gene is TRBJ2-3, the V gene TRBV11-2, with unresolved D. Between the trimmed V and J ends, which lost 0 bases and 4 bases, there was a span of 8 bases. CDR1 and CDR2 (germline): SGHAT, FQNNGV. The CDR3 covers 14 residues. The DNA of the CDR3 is TGTGCCAGCAGCTTAGACCACTCTTCAGATACGCAGTATTTT. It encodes CASSLDHSSDTQYF.

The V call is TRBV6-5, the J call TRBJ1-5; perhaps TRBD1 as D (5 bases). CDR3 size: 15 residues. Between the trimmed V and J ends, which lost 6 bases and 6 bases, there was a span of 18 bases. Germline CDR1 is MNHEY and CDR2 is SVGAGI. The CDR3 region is CASSRSNRGAQPQHF. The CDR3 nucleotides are TGTGCCAGCAGCCGCAGCAATCGCGGGGCTCAGCCCCAGCATTTT.

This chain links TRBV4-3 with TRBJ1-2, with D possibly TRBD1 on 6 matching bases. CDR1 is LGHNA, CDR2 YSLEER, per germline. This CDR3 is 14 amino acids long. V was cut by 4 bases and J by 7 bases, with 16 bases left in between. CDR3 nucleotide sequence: TGCGCCAGCAGCCTTTTTGACAGGTCATTTGGCTACACCTTC. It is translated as CASSLFDRSFGYTF.

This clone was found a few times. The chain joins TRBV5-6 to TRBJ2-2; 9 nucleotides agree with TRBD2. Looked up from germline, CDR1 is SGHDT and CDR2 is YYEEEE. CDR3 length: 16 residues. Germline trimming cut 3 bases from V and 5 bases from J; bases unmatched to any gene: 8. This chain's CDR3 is CASSSGLASWTGELFF. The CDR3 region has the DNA TGTGCCAGCAGCTCTGGACTAGCGTCATGGACCGGGGAGCTGTTTTTT.

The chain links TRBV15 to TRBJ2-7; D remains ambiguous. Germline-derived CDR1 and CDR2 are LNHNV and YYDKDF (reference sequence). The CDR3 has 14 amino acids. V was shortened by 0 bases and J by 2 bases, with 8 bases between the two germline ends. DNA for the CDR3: TGTGCCACCAGCAGAGAGCGTGGGCCCTACGAGCAGTACTTC. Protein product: CATSRERGPYEQYF.

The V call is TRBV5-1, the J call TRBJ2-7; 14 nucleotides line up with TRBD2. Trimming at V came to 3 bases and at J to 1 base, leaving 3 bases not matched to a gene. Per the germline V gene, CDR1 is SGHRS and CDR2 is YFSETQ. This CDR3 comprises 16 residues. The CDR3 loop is CASSSGLAGVSYEQYF. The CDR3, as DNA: TGCGCCAGCAGCTCGGGACTAGCGGGGGTTTCCTACGAGCAGTACTTC.

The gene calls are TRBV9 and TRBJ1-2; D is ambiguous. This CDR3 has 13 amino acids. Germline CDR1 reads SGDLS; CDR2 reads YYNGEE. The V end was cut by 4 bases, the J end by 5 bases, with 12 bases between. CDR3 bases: TGTGCCAGCAGCACTTCTTCCCCTTATGGCTACACCTTC. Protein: CASSTSSPYGYTF.

The CDR3 region is CASIPRADYNEKLFF. CDR3 sequence (DNA): TGTGCCAGCATCCCGAGGGCGGACTATAATGAAAAACTGTTTTTT. V usage is TRBV5-8 and J usage is TRBJ1-4; D is uncertain. The V gene lost 6 bases and the J gene lost 4 bases, with 16 bases spanning the gap. The CDR3 consists of 15 residues. The germline V gene has CDR1 SGHTS and CDR2 YDEGEE.

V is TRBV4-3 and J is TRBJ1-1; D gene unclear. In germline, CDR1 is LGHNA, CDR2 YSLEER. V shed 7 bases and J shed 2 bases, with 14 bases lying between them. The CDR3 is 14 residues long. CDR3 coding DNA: TGCGCCAGCACCCCTAGTGGCCTAAACACTGAAGCTTTCTTT. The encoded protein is CASTPSGLNTEAFF.

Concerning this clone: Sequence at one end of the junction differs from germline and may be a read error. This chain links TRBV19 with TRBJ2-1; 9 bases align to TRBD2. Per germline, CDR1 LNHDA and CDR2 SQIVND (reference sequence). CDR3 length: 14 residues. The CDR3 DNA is TGTGCCAGTAGCGTCGCGGGGGGGCAGAATGAGCAGCTCTTC. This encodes CASSVAGGQNEQLF. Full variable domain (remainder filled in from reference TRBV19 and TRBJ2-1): DGGITQSPKYLFRKEGQNVTLSCEQNLNHDAMYWYRQDPGQGLRLIYYSQIVNDFQKGDIAEGYSVSREKKESFPLTVTSAQKNPTAFYLCASSVAGGQNEQLFGPGTRLTVL.

The CDR3 protein is CASSPLAGGTDTQYF. For the CDR3, the DNA is TGTGCCAGCAGCCCACTAGCGGGAGGCACAGATACGCAGTATTTT. The chain joins TRBV9 to TRBJ2-3; the match to TRBD2 covers 11 bases. Germline values: CDR1 SGDLS, CDR2 YYNGEE. There are 15 residues in the CDR3. V shed 4 bases, J shed 1 base, and the junction held 2 bases outside the gene matches.

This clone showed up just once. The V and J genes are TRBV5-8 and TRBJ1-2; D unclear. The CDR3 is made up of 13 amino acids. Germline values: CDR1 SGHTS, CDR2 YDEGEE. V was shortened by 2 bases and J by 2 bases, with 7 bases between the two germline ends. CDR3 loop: CASSLNRNYGYTF. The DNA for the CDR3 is TGTGCCAGCAGCTTAAACAGAAACTATGGCTACACCTTC.

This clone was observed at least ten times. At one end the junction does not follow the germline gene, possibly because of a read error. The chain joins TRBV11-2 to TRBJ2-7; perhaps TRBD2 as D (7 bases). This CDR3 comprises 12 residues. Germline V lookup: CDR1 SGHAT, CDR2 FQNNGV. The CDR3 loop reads CASSESGGAAGF. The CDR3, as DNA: TGTGCCAGCAGCGAGAGTGGGGGGGCCGCGGGATTC.

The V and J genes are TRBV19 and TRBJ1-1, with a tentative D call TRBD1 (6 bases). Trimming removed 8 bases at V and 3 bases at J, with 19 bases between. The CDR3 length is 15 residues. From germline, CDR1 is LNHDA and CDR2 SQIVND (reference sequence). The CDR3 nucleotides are TGTGCCAGTGGGAGAGGGGGTAGGTATCACACTGAAGCTTTCTTT. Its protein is CASGRGGRYHTEAFF.

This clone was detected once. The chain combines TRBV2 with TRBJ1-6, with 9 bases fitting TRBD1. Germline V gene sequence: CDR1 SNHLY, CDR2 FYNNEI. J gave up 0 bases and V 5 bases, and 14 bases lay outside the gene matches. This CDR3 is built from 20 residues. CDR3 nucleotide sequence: TGTGCCAGCAGTCTAACGCGGTGGGGGACAGGGAGCTCCTATAATTCACCCCTCCACTTT. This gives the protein CASSLTRWGTGSSYNSPLHF.

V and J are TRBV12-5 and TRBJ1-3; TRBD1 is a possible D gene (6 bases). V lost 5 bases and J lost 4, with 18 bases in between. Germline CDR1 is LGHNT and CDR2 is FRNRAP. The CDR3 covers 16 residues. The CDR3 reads CASGLTLQGTGNTIYF. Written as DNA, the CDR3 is TGTGCTAGTGGTCTGACCTTACAGGGTACCGGAAACACCATATATTTT.

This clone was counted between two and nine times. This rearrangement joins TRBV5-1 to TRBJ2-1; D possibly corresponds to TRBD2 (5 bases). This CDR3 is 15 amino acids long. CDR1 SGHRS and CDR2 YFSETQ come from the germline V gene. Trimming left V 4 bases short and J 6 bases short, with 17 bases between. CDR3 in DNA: TGCGCCAGCAGCCCTACCGCGTCTAGCCGCAATGAGCAGTTCTTC. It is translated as CASSPTASSRNEQFF. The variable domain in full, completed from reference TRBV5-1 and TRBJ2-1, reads KAGVTQTPRYLIKTRGQQVTLSCSPISGHRSVSWYQQTPGQGLQFLFEYFSETQRNKGNFPGRFSGRQFSNSRSEMNVSTLELGDSALYLCASSPTASSRNEQFFGPGTRLTVL.

The CDR3, as DNA: TGTGCCAGCAGTTACTCGAAGACAGGGTCTTCACCCCTCCACTTT. It specifies CASSYSKTGSSPLHF. J is TRBJ1-6 and V is TRBV6-5; 7 positions agree with TRBD1. The CDR3 length is 15 residues. Losses at the gene ends were 0 bases for V and 9 bases for J; bases not matched to a gene: 5. From germline, CDR1 is MNHEY and CDR2 SVGAGI.

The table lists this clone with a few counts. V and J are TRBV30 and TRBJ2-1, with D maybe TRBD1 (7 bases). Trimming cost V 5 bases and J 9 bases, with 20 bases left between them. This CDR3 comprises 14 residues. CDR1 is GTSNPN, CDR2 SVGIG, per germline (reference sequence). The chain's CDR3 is CAWETGDGRTEQFF. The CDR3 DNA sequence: TGTGCCTGGGAAACAGGGGATGGGAGGACTGAGCAGTTCTTC.

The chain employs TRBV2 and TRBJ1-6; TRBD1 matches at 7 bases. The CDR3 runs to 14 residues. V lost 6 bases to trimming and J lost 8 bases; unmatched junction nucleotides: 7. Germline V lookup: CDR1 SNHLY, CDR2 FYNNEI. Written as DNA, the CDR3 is TGTGCCAGCAGCTCTGACAGGGTAGATTCACCCCTCCACTTT. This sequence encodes CASSSDRVDSPLHF.

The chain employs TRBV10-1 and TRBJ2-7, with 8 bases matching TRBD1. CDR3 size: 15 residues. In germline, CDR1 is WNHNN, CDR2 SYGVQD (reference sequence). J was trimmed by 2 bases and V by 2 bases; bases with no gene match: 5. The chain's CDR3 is CASSEIGQGTYEQYF. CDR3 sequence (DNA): TGCGCCAGCAGTGAGATTGGACAGGGAACCTACGAGCAGTACTTC.

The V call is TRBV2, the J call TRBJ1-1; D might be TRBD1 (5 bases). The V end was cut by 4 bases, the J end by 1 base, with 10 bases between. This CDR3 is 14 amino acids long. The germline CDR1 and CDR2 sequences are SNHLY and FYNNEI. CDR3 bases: TGTGCCAGCAGTGGTAGGGGAGGGAACACTGAAGCTTTCTTT. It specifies CASSGRGGNTEAFF.

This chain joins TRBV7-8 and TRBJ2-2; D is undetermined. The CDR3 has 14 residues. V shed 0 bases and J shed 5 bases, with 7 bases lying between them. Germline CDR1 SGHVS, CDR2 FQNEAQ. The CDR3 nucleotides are TGTGCCAGCAGCTTAGCGGGCCATACCGGGGAGCTGTTTTTT. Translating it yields CASSLAGHTGELFF.

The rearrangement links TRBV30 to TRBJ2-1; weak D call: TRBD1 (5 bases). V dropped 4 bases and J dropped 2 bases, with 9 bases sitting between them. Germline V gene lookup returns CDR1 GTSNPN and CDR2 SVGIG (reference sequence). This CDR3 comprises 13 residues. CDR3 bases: TGTGCCTGGACAGGGCGAACCTACAATGAGCAGTTCTTC. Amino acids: CAWTGRTYNEQFF. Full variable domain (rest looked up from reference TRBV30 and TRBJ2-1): SQTIHQWPATLVQPVGSPLSLECTVEGTSNPNLYWYRQAAGRGLQLLFYSVGIGQISSEVPQNLSASRPQDRQFILSSKKLLLSDSGFYLCAWTGRTYNEQFFGPGTRLTVL.

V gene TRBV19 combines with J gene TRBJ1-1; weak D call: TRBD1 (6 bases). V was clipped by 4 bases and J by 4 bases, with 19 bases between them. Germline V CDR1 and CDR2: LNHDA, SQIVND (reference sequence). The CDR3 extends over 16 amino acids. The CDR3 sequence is CASSKGPTGPLTEAFF. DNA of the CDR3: TGTGCCAGTAGTAAGGGACCTACAGGGCCCCTCACTGAAGCTTTCTTT.